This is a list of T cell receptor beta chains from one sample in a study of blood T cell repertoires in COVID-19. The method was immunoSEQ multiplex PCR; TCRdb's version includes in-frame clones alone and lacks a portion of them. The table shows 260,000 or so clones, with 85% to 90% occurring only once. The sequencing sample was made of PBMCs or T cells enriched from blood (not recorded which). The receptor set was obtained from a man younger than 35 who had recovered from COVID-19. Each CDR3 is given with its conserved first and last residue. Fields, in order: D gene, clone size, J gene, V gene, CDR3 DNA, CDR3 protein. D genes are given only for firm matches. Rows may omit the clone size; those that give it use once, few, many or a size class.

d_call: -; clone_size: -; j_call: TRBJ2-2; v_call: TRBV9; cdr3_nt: TGTGCCAGCAGCGTAGAAGGGGTTCGCACCGGGGAGCTGTTTTTT; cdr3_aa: CASSVEGVRTGELFF
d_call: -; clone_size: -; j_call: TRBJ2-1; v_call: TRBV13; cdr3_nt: TGTGCCAGCAGCCCGGACTTGCGGGTGGATGAGCAGTTCTTC; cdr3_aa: CASSPDLRVDEQFF
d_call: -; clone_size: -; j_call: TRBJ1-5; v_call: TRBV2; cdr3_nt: TGTGCCAGCAGCGGTAGAGGGCATCAGCCCCAGCATTTT; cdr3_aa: CASSGRGHQPQHF
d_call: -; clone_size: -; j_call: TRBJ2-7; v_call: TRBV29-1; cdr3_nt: TGCAGCGTTGACAGGGTCGGCGAGCAGTACTTC; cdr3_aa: CSVDRVGEQYF
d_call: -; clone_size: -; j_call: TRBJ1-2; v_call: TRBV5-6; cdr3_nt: TGTGCCAGCAGCTGGGTAACAGGGATCAGTGGCTACACCTTC; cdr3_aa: CASSWVTGISGYTF
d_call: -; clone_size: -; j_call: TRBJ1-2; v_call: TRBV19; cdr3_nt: TGTGCCAGTAGTATGGCGACGACAGCTTTCTATGGCTACACCTTC; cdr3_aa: CASSMATTAFYGYTF
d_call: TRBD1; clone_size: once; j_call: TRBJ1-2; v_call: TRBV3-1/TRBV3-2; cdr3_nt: TGTGCCAGCGGAACAGGGGCGGACTATGGCTACACCTTC; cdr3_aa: CASGTGADYGYTF
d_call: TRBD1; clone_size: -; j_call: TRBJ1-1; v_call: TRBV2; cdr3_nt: TGTGCCAGAAATAGCCGGGACAGGGACCGTGAAGCTTTCTTT; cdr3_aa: CARNSRDRDREAFF
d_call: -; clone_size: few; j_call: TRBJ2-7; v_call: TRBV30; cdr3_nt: TGTGCCTGGAGTGTCGGAGGAACCCTCTACGAGCAGTACTTC; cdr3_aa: CAWSVGGTLYEQYF
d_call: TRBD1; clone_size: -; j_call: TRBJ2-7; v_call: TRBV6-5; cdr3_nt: TGTGCCAGCAGAGGGGACAGGAGTCCCTACGAGCAGTACTTC; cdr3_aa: CASRGDRSPYEQYF
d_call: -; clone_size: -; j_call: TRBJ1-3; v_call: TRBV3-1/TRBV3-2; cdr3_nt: TGTGCCAGCAGCCAAGGGCAGGGTGGTGGAAACACCATATATTTT; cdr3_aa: CASSQGQGGGNTIYF
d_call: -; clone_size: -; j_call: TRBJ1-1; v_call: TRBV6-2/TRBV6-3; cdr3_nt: TGTGCCAGCAGTTACGGGCTTTTGCAAGCTTTCTTT; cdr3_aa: CASSYGLLQAFF
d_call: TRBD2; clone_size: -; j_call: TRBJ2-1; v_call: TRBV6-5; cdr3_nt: TGTGCCAGCAGACTACTAGCGGGGGGAAACCGGGGAGGATTCTTC; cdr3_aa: CASRLLAGGNRGGFF
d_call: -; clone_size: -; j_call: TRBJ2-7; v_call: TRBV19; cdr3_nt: TGTGCCAGTAGGAGGCAGGGCCTAGGCGAGCAGTACTTC; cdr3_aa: CASRRQGLGEQYF
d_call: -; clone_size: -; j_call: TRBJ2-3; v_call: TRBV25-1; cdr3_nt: TGTGCCAGCAACGGAGGGTTGGATACGCAGTATTTT; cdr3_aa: CASNGGLDTQYF
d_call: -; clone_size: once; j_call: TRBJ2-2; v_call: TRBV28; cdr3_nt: TGTGCCAGCAGCCCTTTATCGGGTCACGGGGAGCTGTTTTTT; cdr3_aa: CASSPLSGHGELFF
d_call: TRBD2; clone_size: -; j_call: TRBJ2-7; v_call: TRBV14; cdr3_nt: TGTGCCAGCAGCCAAGGACTAGCGGGAGCGCGGGAGCAGTACTTC; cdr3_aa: CASSQGLAGAREQYF
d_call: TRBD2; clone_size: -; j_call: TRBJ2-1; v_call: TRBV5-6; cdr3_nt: TGTGCCAGCAGCTTTGGGACTAGCATTGAGCAGTTCTTC; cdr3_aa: CASSFGTSIEQFF
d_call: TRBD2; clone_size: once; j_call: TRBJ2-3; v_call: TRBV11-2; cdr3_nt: TGTGCCAGCAGCCCGAGACTAGCGGGGGGCACAGATACGCAGTATTTT; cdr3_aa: CASSPRLAGGTDTQYF
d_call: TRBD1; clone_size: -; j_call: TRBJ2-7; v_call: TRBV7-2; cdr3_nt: TGTGCCAGCAGCTCCGGGACAGGGTACTACGAGCAGTACTTC; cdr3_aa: CASSSGTGYYEQYF
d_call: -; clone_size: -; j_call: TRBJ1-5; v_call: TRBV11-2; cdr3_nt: TGTGCCAGCAGTCTCAGGGAGGGCCAGCCCCAGCATTTT; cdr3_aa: CASSLREGQPQHF
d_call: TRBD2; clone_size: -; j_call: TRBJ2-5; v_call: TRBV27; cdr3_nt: TGTGCCAGCAGTTTATCGGCGGGAGGAGGAGAGACCCAGTACTTC; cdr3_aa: CASSLSAGGGETQYF
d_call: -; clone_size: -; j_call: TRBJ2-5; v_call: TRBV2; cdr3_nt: TGTGCCAGCAGTGGTACGACAGGAGTTCTAGAGACCCAGTACTTC; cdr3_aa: CASSGTTGVLETQYF
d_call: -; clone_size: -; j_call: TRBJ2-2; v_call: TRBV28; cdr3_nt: TGTGCCAGCAGTTTCCCCCCGACAGGGAGGAATACCGGGGAGCTGTTTTTT; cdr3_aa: CASSFPPTGRNTGELFF
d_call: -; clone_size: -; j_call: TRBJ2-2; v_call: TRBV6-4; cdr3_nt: TGTGCCAGCAGGCCAGCGGGGAACACCGGGGAGCTGTTTTTT; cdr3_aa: CASRPAGNTGELFF
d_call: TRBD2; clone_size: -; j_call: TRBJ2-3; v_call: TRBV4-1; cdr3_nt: TGCGCCAGCAGCCAAGAGGGGGGACTAGCGCTCCTCCGGGGAGATACGCAGTATTTT; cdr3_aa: CASSQEGGLALLRGDTQYF
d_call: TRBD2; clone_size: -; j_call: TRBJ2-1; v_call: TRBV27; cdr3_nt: TGTGCCAGCAGTTTCTTAGCGGGCAACAATGAGCAGTTCTTC; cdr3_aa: CASSFLAGNNEQFF
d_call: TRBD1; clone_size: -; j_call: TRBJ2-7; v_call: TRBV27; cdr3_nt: TGTGCCAGCAGTTTACGACAGGGGGGCAACGAGCAGTACTTC; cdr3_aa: CASSLRQGGNEQYF
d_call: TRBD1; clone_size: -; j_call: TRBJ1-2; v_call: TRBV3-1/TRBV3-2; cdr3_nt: TGTGCCAGCAGCCAAGAGGGTCACAGGGGAGGCTACACCTTC; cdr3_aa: CASSQEGHRGGYTF
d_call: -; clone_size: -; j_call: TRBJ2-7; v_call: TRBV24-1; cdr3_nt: TGTGCCACCAGTGATGGGGCAGGGTTCAAGCAGTACTTC; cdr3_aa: CATSDGAGFKQYF
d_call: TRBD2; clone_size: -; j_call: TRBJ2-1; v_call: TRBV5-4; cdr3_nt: TGTGCCAGCAGCCCTACTAGCGGGAGGTCCCATGAGCAGTTCTTC; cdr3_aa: CASSPTSGRSHEQFF
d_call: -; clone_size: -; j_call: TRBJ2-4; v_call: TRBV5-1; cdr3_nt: TGCGCCAGCAGCTTCGGCGGGCTCAAAAACATTCAGTACTTC; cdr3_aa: CASSFGGLKNIQYF
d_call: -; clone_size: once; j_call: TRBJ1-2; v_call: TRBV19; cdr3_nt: TGTGCCAGTAGAATAGGTAGGGGAGGCGGCTACACCTTC; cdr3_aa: CASRIGRGGGYTF
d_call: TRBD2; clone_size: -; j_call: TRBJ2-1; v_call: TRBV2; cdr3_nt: TGTGCCAGCACCCCCCTAGCGGTGGGGCTTGAGCAGTTCTTC; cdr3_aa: CASTPLAVGLEQFF
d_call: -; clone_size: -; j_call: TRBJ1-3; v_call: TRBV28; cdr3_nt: TGTGCCAGCACTCGCCCCACAGGGTCTGGAAACACCATATATTTT; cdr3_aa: CASTRPTGSGNTIYF
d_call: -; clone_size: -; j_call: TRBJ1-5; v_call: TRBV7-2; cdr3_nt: TGTGCCAGCAGCGACCCGAGTAAGGGGGGCAATCAGCCCCAGCATTTT; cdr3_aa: CASSDPSKGGNQPQHF
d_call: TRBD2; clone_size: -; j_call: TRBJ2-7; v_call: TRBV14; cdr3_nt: TGTGCCAGCAGCCATAGACTAGCGGTTCGCTCCTACGAGCAGTACTTC; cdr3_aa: CASSHRLAVRSYEQYF
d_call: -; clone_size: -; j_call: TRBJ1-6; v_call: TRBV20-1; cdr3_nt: TGCAGTGCTAGTACCGGGACAACAAATTCACCCCTCCACTTT; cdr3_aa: CSASTGTTNSPLHF
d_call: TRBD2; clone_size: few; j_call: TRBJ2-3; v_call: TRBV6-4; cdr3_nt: TGTGCCAGCAGTGAAGGGACTAGCGGGGGGGCGGATACGCAGTATTTT; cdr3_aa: CASSEGTSGGADTQYF
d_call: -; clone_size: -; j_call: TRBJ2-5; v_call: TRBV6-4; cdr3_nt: TGTGCCAGCAGTGACTCTATGACGACAGGACGGGAGACCCAGTACTTC; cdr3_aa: CASSDSMTTGRETQYF
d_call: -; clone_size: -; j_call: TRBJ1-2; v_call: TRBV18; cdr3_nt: TGTGCCAGCTCACGGGAGCAGCAATCTTATGGCTACACCTTC; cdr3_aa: CASSREQQSYGYTF
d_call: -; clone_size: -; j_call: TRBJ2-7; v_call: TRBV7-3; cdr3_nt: TGTGCCAGCAGCCCAGGTGGGGGGTACGAGCAGTACTTC; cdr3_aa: CASSPGGGYEQYF
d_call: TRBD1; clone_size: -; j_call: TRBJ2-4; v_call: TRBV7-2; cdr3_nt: TGTGCCAGCAGCTTAGGGGTTCGGGGACAGGGGCTAGCCAAAAACATTCAGTACTTC; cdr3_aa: CASSLGVRGQGLAKNIQYF
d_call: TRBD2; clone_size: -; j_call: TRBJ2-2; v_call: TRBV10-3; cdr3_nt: TGTGCCATCAGTGGGACTCTAGCGGGAGGTTTTGAGAACACCGGGGAGCTGTTTTTT; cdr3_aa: CAISGTLAGGFENTGELFF